This is a list of T cell receptor beta chains from one sample in a study of T-cell memory formation after mild COVID-19. One entry per CDR3 protein, called by TCRdb with MiXCR from the 5' RACE reads. The data show around 500,000 distinct CDR3 sequences, roughly 20% seen once. The material sequenced was PBMCs or a T cell subset sorted from them (not recorded which). The receptors stem from an adult woman who had mild COVID-19 (a few samples of this study predate the infection). Cell type and time point are not known. The CDR3 runs from the conserved cysteine through the conserved F or W. D genes are given only for firm matches. For some rows the clone size is stated as once, few or many, or as a class when expanded; others skip it.

D,V,size,J,DNA,CDR3
-,TRBV5-1,few,TRBJ1-1,TGCGCCAGCAGCTTGGTAGGCGGACCGATGAACACTGAAGCTTTCTTT,CASSLVGGPMNTEAFF
-,TRBV7-3,-,TRBJ2-1,TGTGCCAGCAGCTTTCTAACGGGGGCGGAGCAGTTCTTC,CASSFLTGAEQFF
TRBD1,TRBV29-1,few,TRBJ2-7,TGCAGCGTTGAGCTAGACAGGGGGCTGAGGGAGCAGTACTTC,CSVELDRGLREQYF
TRBD2,TRBV12-3/TRBV12-4,-,TRBJ2-7,TGTGCCAGCAGTTTAGTGAGCGGGAGGGTACGAGAGCAGTACTTC,CASSLVSGRVREQYF
-,TRBV20-1,many,TRBJ1-2,TGCAGTGCTAGCCCCGGATATGGCTACACCTTC,CSASPGYGYTF
-,TRBV6-1,many,TRBJ2-3,TGTGCCAGCAGGCCCCCGGGACGTCGCACAGATACGCAGTATTTT,CASRPPGRRTDTQYF
TRBD2,TRBV24-1,few,TRBJ2-2,TGTGCCACCAGTGACCGGACTAGCGGGAGGACCGGGGAGCTGTTTTTT,CATSDRTSGRTGELFF
-,TRBV24-1,-,TRBJ2-1,TGTGCCACCAGTGAGGTGGGGGGTAACGGCAATGAGCAGTTCTTC,CATSEVGGNGNEQFF
-,TRBV6-5,-,TRBJ2-7,TGTGCCAGCAGAAACAGCCCCGGGGCGGACCCAAGATACGAGCAGTACTTC,CASRNSPGADPRYEQYF
TRBD1,TRBV5-6,-,TRBJ1-2,TGTGCCAGCAGCCTAGGACAGGGGGCGATCTACGGCTACACCTTC,CASSLGQGAIYGYTF
-,TRBV7-2,few,TRBJ2-5,TGTGCCAGCAGCTTAGCGGGCCTAAGACAGGAGACCCAGTACTTC,CASSLAGLRQETQYF
TRBD1,TRBV7-9,-,TRBJ1-5,TGTGCCACCTCAGGCACAGGGGCCAATCAGCCCCAGCATTTT,CATSGTGANQPQHF
-,TRBV4-1,-,TRBJ2-3,TGCGCCAGCAGCCAAGTCACGGGCCCCCGGACAGATACGCAGTATTTT,CASSQVTGPRTDTQYF
-,TRBV18,-,TRBJ2-1,TGTGCCAGCTCGCTGGGCCTGAGGAATGAGCAGTTCTTC,CASSLGLRNEQFF
TRBD1,TRBV4-1,-,TRBJ1-2,TGCGCCAGCAGCCAAGATATCGGGACAGGGGGCTACTATGGCTACACCTTC,CASSQDIGTGGYYGYTF
-,TRBV5-1,few,TRBJ1-1,TGCGCCAGCAGTAGGGCGGGCCCGAACACTGAAGCTTTCTTT,CASSRAGPNTEAFF
TRBD2,TRBV3-1,-,TRBJ2-1,TGTGCCAGCAGCCCTGGGACTAGCGGGGGGGTGATCTTCTTC,CASSPGTSGGVIFF
TRBD2,TRBV25-1,-,TRBJ2-5,TGTGCCAGCAGTGACCCACTAGCGGGAGGCCCAGAGACCCAGTACTTC,CASSDPLAGGPETQYF
-,TRBV6-5,few,TRBJ2-7,TGTGCCAGCAGTTACGTCAGGGCCGCGCAATACGAGCAGTACTTC,CASSYVRAAQYEQYF
-,TRBV5-5,few,TRBJ2-2,TGTGCCAGCAGCTTGATACTGGTCACCGGGGAGCTGTTTTTT,CASSLILVTGELFF
TRBD1,TRBV29-1,few,TRBJ2-7,TGCAGCGTTGAACTGGGGACAGCCTACGAGCAGTACTTC,CSVELGTAYEQYF
TRBD1,TRBV29-1,-,TRBJ2-1,TGCAGCGCACACGGGACAGTCCGTGTGGGGCAGTTCTTC,CSAHGTVRVGQFF
-,TRBV20-1,-,TRBJ2-3,TGCAGTGCTTTCGACCGCACAGATACGCAGTATTTT,CSAFDRTDTQYF
-,TRBV25-1,-,TRBJ1-1,TGTGCCAGCAGTGACTCGGGACTCCTCGCCAACACTGAAGCTTACTTT,CASSDSGLLANTEAYF
-,TRBV3-1,-,TRBJ1-1,TGTGCCAGCAGCCAAGAGAGGTGGGGGAGCTTGTACACTGAAGCTTTCTTT,CASSQERWGSLYTEAFF
TRBD2,TRBV7-2,-,TRBJ2-4,TGTGCCAGCAGCCCGACACTAGCGGGGGGGCGGTTGTACATTCAGTACTTC,CASSPTLAGGRLYIQYF
-,TRBV20-1,-,TRBJ2-5,TGCAGTGCTAGAAACCCGGCATCGGAGACCCAGTACTTC,CSARNPASETQYF
-,TRBV7-9,once,TRBJ1-3,TGTGCCAGCAGCTTCCCAACGACTGGAAACACCATATATTTT,CASSFPTTGNTIYF
-,TRBV27,-,TRBJ2-6,TGTGCCAGCAGACGGGTCGGGGGGCCAACGAGAGGGGCCAACGTCCTGACTTTC,CASRRVGGPTRGANVLTF
-,TRBV18,few,TRBJ1-1,TGTGCCAGCTCACCAAACAACCGAGCAGGGACTGAAGCTTTCTTT,CASSPNNRAGTEAFF
-,TRBV4-1,-,TRBJ2-2,TGCGCCAGCAGCCAAGGACCCGGAGGGGGGGAGCTGTTTTTT,CASSQGPGGGELFF
-,TRBV7-6,-,TRBJ2-7,TGTGCCAGCAGCTCCCGGGACTCGCTCGAGCAGTACTTC,CASSSRDSLEQYF
-,TRBV4-1,few,TRBJ1-2,TGCGCCAGCAGCCCCCAGGGAGTTGACTATGGCTACACCTTC,CASSPQGVDYGYTF
-,TRBV29-1,-,TRBJ2-5,TGCAGCGTTGCAGGGGCGGAAGAGACCCAGTACTTC,CSVAGAEETQYF
-,TRBV14,few,TRBJ1-1,TGTGCCAGCAGCCCCACCTTAGACAGCGTAGAAGCTTTCTTT,CASSPTLDSVEAFF
-,TRBV6-5,-,TRBJ2-1,TGTGCCAGCCCACAGAAAACCTACAATGAGCAGTTCTTC,CASPQKTYNEQFF
-,TRBV9,few,TRBJ1-1,TGTGCCAGCAGCGTAGAGGGGGGGGCGCTGGACACTGAAGCTTTCTTT,CASSVEGGALDTEAFF
-,TRBV3-1,-,TRBJ1-4,TGTGCCAGCAGCCAAGAATCAGAGATTAATGAAAAACTGTTTTTT,CASSQESEINEKLFF
TRBD1,TRBV5-6,-,TRBJ2-1,TGTGCCAGCAGCCGGGACAGGTTTTACAATGAGCAGTTCTTC,CASSRDRFYNEQFF
TRBD2,TRBV7-2,few,TRBJ2-5,TGTGCCAGCAGTTATAGCGGGAGTCGAGAGACCCAGTACTTC,CASSYSGSRETQYF
-,TRBV24-1,-,TRBJ1-2,TGTGCCACCAGTGACCCTCGTTATGGTGGCTACACCTTC,CATSDPRYGGYTF
TRBD1,TRBV5-5,-,TRBJ2-7,TGTGCCAGCAGCCATGCACGGGACAGACCCTACGAGCAGTACTTC,CASSHARDRPYEQYF
TRBD1,TRBV27,few,TRBJ2-7,TGTGCCAGCCATTGGGGGACAGGGCCCTACGAGCAGTACTTC,CASHWGTGPYEQYF
TRBD1,TRBV7-6,few,TRBJ1-2,TGTGCCAGCAGCTCTGCAGGGGGCGATGGCTACACCTTC,CASSSAGGDGYTF
-,TRBV7-9,few,TRBJ2-1,TGTGCCAGCAGCCCCACGTTTAGGAATGAGCAGTTCTTC,CASSPTFRNEQFF
TRBD2,TRBV5-4,few,TRBJ2-5,TGTGCCAGCAGCTTCGGGCTAGCGGGGGTGGGGCAAGAGACCCAGTACTTC,CASSFGLAGVGQETQYF
-,TRBV5-4,-,TRBJ1-5,TGTGCCAGCAGCTTGAATTTGGAGCCGCCCCAGCATTTT,CASSLNLEPPQHF
-,TRBV9,-,TRBJ1-2,TGTGCCAGCAGCGGAACAGCTACCTATGGCTACACCTTC,CASSGTATYGYTF
-,TRBV20-1,few,TRBJ1-2,TGCAGTCTCCAGACCCCTCGGGGCACCTATGGCTACACCTTC,CSLQTPRGTYGYTF
-,TRBV28,-,TRBJ2-7,TGTGCCAGCAGTGACGACTTGGCGCAGTACTTC,CASSDDLAQYF
TRBD2,TRBV20-1,-,TRBJ2-1,TGCAGTGCTCGAGCCGGGACTAGCGGGCGCAATGAGCAGTTCTTC,CSARAGTSGRNEQFF
TRBD1,TRBV5-6,few,TRBJ1-2,TGTGCCAGCAGCCAAGCACAGGGGAGGGCGTTCGATGGCTACACCTTC,CASSQAQGRAFDGYTF
-,TRBV5-1,few,TRBJ2-2,TGCGCCAGCAGCTTGCTCGGTGCAGGGGCATCGAACACCGGGGAGCTGTTTTTT,CASSLLGAGASNTGELFF
TRBD1,TRBV10-3,few,TRBJ2-7,TGTGCCATCAGTGTTACAGGGGGAAACGAGCAGTACTTC,CAISVTGGNEQYF
TRBD1,TRBV6-5,-,TRBJ1-2,TGTGCCAGCAGTTACAGTGGAGGGGGCGCGGGTGGCTACACCTTC,CASSYSGGGAGGYTF